Sequencing of this T cell receptor (beta chain) was carried out in a study of technical replicates of blood from a few donors. Sequenced by immunoSEQ multiplex PCR; TCRdb stores in-frame clones only, minus some. The repertoire holds under 85,000 clones, with approximately 86% as singletons. CDR3 length equals 13 residues. Germline V gene sequence: CDR1 ENHRY, CDR2 SYGVKD. With V trimmed by 6 bases and J by 8 bases, 6 bases remained unmatched. Sequencing was carried out using PBMCs. The V and J genes are TRBV10-3 and TRBJ1-2; 10 bases are a match to TRBD1. This clonotype originated in a human donor in good health. Some clones in this sample may be carry-over from other donors' samples. The CDR3 is CAISGDRGRGYTF. For the CDR3, the DNA is TGTGCCATCAGCGGGGACAGGGGAAGAGGCTACACCTTC.